Below, one T cell receptor beta chain is given with its context. These data originate in a study of blood T cell repertoires in COVID-19. Profiled with immunoSEQ multiplex PCR; TCRdb holds only in-frame clones, not every one. The profile shows 200,000 or so clones, roughly 82% of them singletons. The CDR3 sequence is 11 residues long. Trimming stripped 8 bases from V and 4 bases from J, with 8 bases between. CDR1 ENHRY and CDR2 SYGVKD come from the germline V gene. The chain has TRBV10-3 and TRBJ1-1, with a possible D match to TRBD1 (5 bases). The sequence derives from a human donor in a cohort sampled during active COVID-19. Sequencing was carried out using peripheral blood. The CDR3 loop is CAIGGVTEAFF. The CDR3 bases are TGTGCCATCGGGGGGGTCACTGAAGCTTTCTTT.